Shown below are 4 T cell receptor beta chains from a single sample sequenced in a study of T cells after yellow fever vaccination. Via MiXCR, TCRdb re-called the 5' RACE reads, giving one row per CDR3 protein. The data contain 300,000 to 350,000 distinct CDR3 sequences, 3.5% to 4.5% of them singletons. The starting material was PBMCs, obtained 15 days after the yellow fever booster vaccination. These TCRs come from a young man who received the YFV17D yellow fever vaccine.

This clonotype occurred many times. The rearrangement joins TRBV27 to TRBJ2-7; D possibly corresponds to TRBD1 (5 bases). Trimming pared 6 bases from V and 2 bases from J, leaving 17 bases between. From germline, CDR1 is MNHEY and CDR2 SMNVEV (reference sequence). The CDR3 covers 15 residues. In DNA, the CDR3 is TGTGCCAGCAGCCCCAGGGCAGGCAGTCCCTACGAGCAGTACGTC. Translation: CASSPRAGSPYEQYV.

This clonotype was observed many times. Written as DNA, the CDR3 is TGTGCCGGTTCCGGGACTCTGACCTACAATGAGCAGTTCTTC. Its protein product is CAGSGTLTYNEQFF. The rearrangement links TRBV28 to TRBJ2-1; D is perhaps TRBD2 (6 bases). The CDR3 covers 14 residues. In germline, CDR1 is MDHEN, CDR2 SYDVKM. The germline V and J ends were trimmed by 11 bases and 2 bases, with 16 bases remaining between them.

This clonotype was observed a few times. V and J are TRBV28 and TRBJ2-5; D gene ambiguous. This CDR3 comprises 11 residues. CDR1 and CDR2 (germline): MDHEN, SYDVKM. Deletions cut 6 bases from V and 6 bases from J, with 8 bases between. CDR3 sequence reads: CASRFRQTQYF. CDR3 bases: TGTGCCAGCAGATTTCGACAGACCCAGTACTTC. The variable domain in full, completed from reference TRBV28 and TRBJ2-5, reads DVKVTQSSRYLVKRTGEKVFLECVQDMDHENMFWYRQDPGLGLRLIYFSYDVKMKEKGDIPEGYSVSREKKERFSLILESASTNQTSMYLCASRFRQTQYFGPGTRLLVL.

This clonotype came up many times. The chain employs TRBV10-3 and TRBJ1-3; D call uncertain. This CDR3 has 12 residues. In germline, CDR1 is ENHRY, CDR2 SYGVKD. V lost 10 bases and J 4 bases, leaving 11 bases between the germline ends. CDR3 in DNA: TGTGCCAGACCAGGTATCGGAAACACCATATATTTT. This codes for CARPGIGNTIYF.